This TCR beta chain is from a study of tumor and adjacent non-tumor tissue in lung cancer. Study information: There were fewer than 15 adenocarcinoma, 2 squamous cell carcinoma and 1 small cell lung cancer cases.

The template was RNA from unsorted bulk tissue. A remark on this clonotype: Possible read error: a much larger clone is one base away.

A modified ARM-PCR protocol with three rounds of nested PCR amplified TCRbeta. TCRdb fed the multiplex PCR reads into MiXCR, producing one record per CDR3 protein. Of about 110,000 distinct CDR3 sequences detected, around 75% appear once; the ten largest clones hold 37%. The V gene's germline CDR1 is DFQATT and CDR2 SNEGSKA (reference sequence). The length of the CDR3 is 15 residues. V trimming: 5 bases; J trimming: 1 base; junction bases outside the gene matches: 7. This clonotype was obtained from a woman aged 55 to 70 with non-small cell lung cancer. V usage is TRBV20-1 and J usage is TRBJ1-1, with 10 positions matching TRBD1. The specimen sequenced was lung tumor tissue. The CDR3 DNA reads as TGCAGTGCTTTCCCCGGGGACAGGGGGAACACTGAAGCTTTCTTT. Its translation is CSAFPGDRGNTEAFF.